A single sample gave rise to the 28 T cell receptor beta chains below, sequenced in a study of T cells in Graves' hyperthyroidism and ophthalmopathy. RNA transcripts gave rise to amplified TCR beta CDR3 regions. The HTBI primer set drove a first-round RT-PCR of the TCR CDR3. TCRdb ran MiXCR on the multiplex PCR reads and lists one entry per CDR3 protein. The profile shows 300,000 to 450,000 distinct CDR3 sequences, about 15% of them singletons. The sequenced sample was blood. The receptors were sampled from a woman aged 25 to 39 with Graves' hyperthyroidism.

This clonotype was seen many times. The chain joins TRBV20-1 to TRBJ2-7; D call uncertain. The germline V gene encodes CDR1 DFQATT and CDR2 SNEGSKA (reference sequence). The CDR3 extends over 15 amino acids. The germline V and J ends were trimmed by 5 bases and 2 bases, with 19 bases remaining between them. This CDR3 is CSALRWVGDTYEQYF. In DNA, the CDR3 is TGCAGTGCTTTGAGGTGGGTGGGCGATACCTACGAGCAGTACTTC.

This clonotype was detected many times. V usage is TRBV10-3 and J usage is TRBJ2-3, with 11 bases that match TRBD1. V gave up 5 bases and J gave up 3 bases; unmatched junction bases: 7. The CDR3 covers 16 residues. Germline V lookup: CDR1 ENHRY, CDR2 SYGVKD. CDR3 bases: TGTGCCATCAGTCTCCCGGGACAGGGGGAAACAGATACGCAGTATTTT. It specifies CAISLPGQGETDTQYF.

The chain employs TRBV7-9 and TRBJ2-1; D remains unclear. Germline CDR1 and CDR2: SEHNR and FQNEAQ (reference sequence). This CDR3 is 17 amino acids long. V lost 6 bases and J 0 bases, leaving 18 bases between the germline ends. The CDR3 region is CASRRRLPGPSYNEQFF. The CDR3 DNA reads TGTGCCAGCAGACGCCGCCTCCCCGGACCCTCCTACAATGAGCAGTTCTTC.

The rearrangement joins TRBV9 to TRBJ2-1; 10 positions match TRBD2. CDR1 SGDLS and CDR2 YYNGEE come from the germline V gene. The CDR3 loop spans 15 amino acids. Trimming took 2 bases from V and 9 from J; bases not matched to a gene: 8. The CDR3: CASSVRAGTSAEQFF. Written as DNA, the CDR3 is TGTGCCAGCAGCGTGCGAGCGGGGACTAGCGCTGAGCAGTTCTTC. Based on the CDR3 plus reference TRBV9 and TRBJ2-1, the full variable domain is DSGVTQTPKHLITATGQRVTLRCSPRSGDLSVYWYQQSLDQGLQFLIQYYNGEERAKGNILERFSAQQFPDLHSELNLSSLELGDSALYFCASSVRAGTSAEQFFGPGTRLTVL.

This clonotype was found many times. This chain connects TRBV6-5 to TRBJ2-3; 7 positions agree with TRBD1. CDR3 length: 15 amino acids. The J segment lost 3 bases and the V segment lost 2 bases, leaving 5 bases of the junction unmatched. The germline V gene encodes CDR1 MNHEY and CDR2 SVGAGI. The CDR3: CASSYGTAVTDTQYF. The CDR3 DNA follows: TGTGCCAGCAGTTACGGGACAGCAGTGACAGATACGCAGTATTTT.

This chain uses TRBV11-2 with TRBJ2-1; 9 bases match TRBD2. V trimming: 4 bases; J trimming: 9 bases; junction bases outside the gene matches: 1. The V gene's germline CDR1 is SGHAT and CDR2 FQNNGV. There are 12 residues in the CDR3. CDR3 sequence: CASSSREGEQFF. The CDR3 nucleotides are TGTGCCAGCAGCTCGCGGGAGGGTGAGCAGTTCTTC.

This clonotype was picked up many times. The V and J genes are TRBV11-2 and TRBJ2-1; D is uncertain. The V gene's germline CDR1 is SGHAT and CDR2 FQNNGV. Trimming pared 0 bases from V and 9 bases from J, leaving 12 bases between. The CDR3 has 14 amino acids. The CDR3 sequence: CASSLDLLGFEQFF. CDR3 nucleotide sequence: TGTGCCAGCAGCTTAGATCTGTTGGGTTTTGAGCAGTTCTTC. The variable domain in full, completed from reference TRBV11-2 and TRBJ2-1, reads EAGVAQSPRYKIIEKRQSVAFWCNPISGHATLYWYQQILGQGPKLLIQFQNNGVVDDSQLPKDRFSAERLKGVDSTLKIQPAKLEDSAVYLCASSLDLLGFEQFFGPGTRLTVL.

This clonotype was counted ten times or more. The J gene is TRBJ2-3, the V gene TRBV28, with 7 bases lining up with TRBD2. The V segment lost 8 bases and the J segment 4 bases; nucleotides outside the gene matches: 9. From germline, CDR1 is MDHEN and CDR2 SYDVKM. There are 14 residues in the CDR3. The CDR3 sequence: CASQPAGLPDTQYF. CDR3 bases: TGTGCCAGCCAACCAGCGGGACTACCAGATACGCAGTATTTT.

This clonotype was counted ten times or more. The V and J genes are TRBV20-1 and TRBJ1-1; D is unresolved. The V end was cut by 3 bases, the J end by 4 bases, with 12 bases between. CDR3 length equals 13 residues. Germline-derived CDR1 and CDR2 are DFQATT and SNEGSKA (reference sequence). The chain's CDR3 is CSASGGMSTEAFF. CDR3 DNA sequence: TGCAGTGCTAGTGGAGGGATGAGCACTGAAGCTTTCTTT.

This clonotype was seen many times. The chain combines TRBV20-1 with TRBJ2-1, with 9 bases that match TRBD2. The germline gives CDR1 DFQATT, CDR2 SNEGSKA (reference sequence). Unmatched junction bases numbered 8, after V lost 3 bases and J lost 2 bases. CDR3 size: 16 residues. The CDR3 region has the DNA TGCAGTGCTAGTGCTAGCGGGAAAAGGACCTACAATGAGCAGTTCTTC. Translated, it gives CSASASGKRTYNEQFF.

This clonotype was detected only a few times. The CDR3 is CASSEEGWMEEQYF. DNA of the CDR3: TGCGCCAGCAGTGAGGAAGGGTGGATGGAAGAGCAGTACTTC. The rearrangement joins TRBV10-1 to TRBJ2-7; D unresolved. Trimming took 2 bases from V and 7 from J, leaving 15 bases between them. The V gene's germline CDR1 is WNHNN and CDR2 SYGVQD (reference sequence). The CDR3 sequence is 14 residues long.

This clonotype was observed a few times. The CDR3 DNA sequence: TGTGCCAGCAGCTTTAGTGTAGCGGGAGACTGGGATGAGCAGTTCTTC. Encoded protein: CASSFSVAGDWDEQFF. The V and J genes are TRBV7-9 and TRBJ2-1, with 9 bases aligning to TRBD2. The germline V gene has CDR1 SEHNR and CDR2 FQNEAQ (reference sequence). The CDR3 covers 16 residues. Trimming removed 3 bases from V and 8 bases from J; junction bases left unmatched: 11.

This clonotype was recorded at least ten times. V and J are TRBV9 and TRBJ2-5; tentative D call: TRBD1 (6 bases). CDR1 SGDLS and CDR2 YYNGEE come from the germline V gene. This CDR3 is built from 15 residues. Between the trimmed V and J ends, which lost 3 bases and 2 bases, there was a span of 14 bases. Here the CDR3 reads CASSARRGQQETQYF. The DNA for the CDR3 is TGTGCCAGCAGCGCGCGCCGAGGACAGCAAGAGACCCAGTACTTC.

J is TRBJ2-1 and V is TRBV5-1; D remains ambiguous. Germline V gene data show CDR1 as SGHRS and CDR2 as YFSETQ. The V end was cut by 0 bases, the J end by 0 bases, with 10 bases between. This CDR3 region has 16 residues. CDR3 amino acids: CASSLDPSSSYNEQFF. Written as DNA, the CDR3 is TGCGCCAGCAGCTTGGATCCCTCGAGCTCCTACAATGAGCAGTTCTTC.

This clonotype was seen ten or more times. The V call is TRBV18, the J call TRBJ2-7; D possibly uses TRBD1 or TRBD2 (5 bases each). Trimming pared 3 bases from V and 2 bases from J, leaving 17 bases between. There are 16 residues in the CDR3. Germline lookup yields CDR1 KGHSH and CDR2 LQKENI. CDR3 DNA sequence: TGTGCCAGCTCACCCCCCCGAAGCCTGGGACCCTACGAGCAGTACTTC. Amino acids: CASSPPRSLGPYEQYF.

This clonotype was picked up a small number of times. The rearrangement links TRBV27 to TRBJ1-6, with a weak D call TRBD1 (5 bases). CDR1 MNHEY and CDR2 SMNVEV come from the germline V gene (reference sequence). The CDR3 is made up of 17 amino acids. Trimming pared 3 bases from V and 0 bases from J, leaving 12 bases between. CDR3 sequence (DNA): TGTGCCAGCAGTTTTAGACAGACGAGCTCCTATAATTCACCCCTCCACTTT. Protein: CASSFRQTSSYNSPLHF.

In this sample, this clonotype turned up a few times. The chain carries TRBV25-1 and TRBJ2-7; the match to TRBD1 covers 7 bases. V trimming: 4 bases; J trimming: 3 bases; junction bases outside the gene matches: 3. This CDR3 has 13 residues. Germline V gene data show CDR1 as MGHDK and CDR2 as SYGVNS. CDR3 coding DNA: TGTGCCAGCAGTGTGACAGGGTTCTACGAGCAGTACTTC. This codes for CASSVTGFYEQYF.

The chain recombines TRBV29-1 with TRBJ2-1; D ambiguous. Trimming left V 7 bases short and J 0 bases short, with 10 bases between. This CDR3 comprises 13 residues. Germline V gene lookup returns CDR1 SQVTM and CDR2 ANQGSEA. The DNA for the CDR3 is TGCAGCGACGGACCCAGCTCCTACAATGAGCAGTTCTTC. It translates to CSDGPSSYNEQFF.

This clonotype appeared many times. The chain employs TRBV7-9 and TRBJ1-5, with 8 bases that match TRBD1. Trimming cost V 5 bases and J 0 bases; bases outside gene matches: 6. The CDR3 has 16 amino acids. CDR1 SEHNR and CDR2 FQNEAQ come from the germline V gene (reference sequence). CDR3 residues: CASSPGTGGSNQPQHF. The CDR3 nucleotides are TGTGCCAGCAGCCCCGGGACAGGTGGTAGCAATCAGCCCCAGCATTTT.

In DNA, the CDR3 is TGTGCCAGCAGCTTTATTCCCGGGACTAGCGGCCCCACGCAGTATTTT. Its protein product is CASSFIPGTSGPTQYF. The V gene is TRBV7-2, the J gene TRBJ2-3, with TRBD2 matching 11 bases. Germline assignment: CDR1 SGHTA and CDR2 FQGNSA. The CDR3 contains 16 residues. Trimming cost V 3 bases and J 9 bases; bases outside gene matches: 11.

This clonotype was picked up many times. This chain links TRBV7-9 with TRBJ1-2; D perhaps matches TRBD1 (5 bases). Germline CDR1 SEHNR, CDR2 FQNEAQ (reference sequence). CDR3 length: 14 residues. The V and J ends lost 1 base and 5 bases respectively, with 11 bases between them. The CDR3 bases are TGTGCCAGCAGCTTAGAAGTGGGGGTTTATGGCTACACCTTC. This gives the protein CASSLEVGVYGYTF. The whole variable domain, remainder taken from reference TRBV7-9 and TRBJ1-2, is DTGVSQNPRHKITKRGQNVTFRCDPISEHNRLYWYRQTLGQGPEFLTYFQNEAQLEKSRLLSDRFSAERPKGSFSTLEIQRTEQGDSAMYLCASSLEVGVYGYTFGSGTRLTVV.

This clonotype showed up many times. The chain has TRBV7-2 and TRBJ2-3, with 8 bases that match TRBD1. This CDR3 comprises 14 residues. The germline gives CDR1 SGHTA, CDR2 FQGNSA. The trim removed 3 bases at V and 5 bases at J, leaving 4 bases unmatched. The CDR3 region is CASSFDRGRDTQYF. The CDR3 bases are TGTGCCAGCAGCTTCGACAGGGGACGAGATACGCAGTATTTT.

This clonotype has ten or more counts. The chain recombines TRBV27 with TRBJ1-5; 10 bases agree with TRBD1. The germline gives CDR1 MNHEY, CDR2 SMNVEV (reference sequence). V lost 0 bases, J lost 0 bases, and 8 bases stayed unmatched. There are 19 residues in the CDR3. The CDR3 DNA reads TGTGCCAGCAGTTTATCCCGGACAGGGGGACGTAATAGCAATCAGCCCCAGCATTTT. Amino acids: CASSLSRTGGRNSNQPQHF.

This clonotype was recorded at least ten times. The rearrangement uses TRBV5-1 and TRBJ2-1; the match to TRBD2 covers 13 bases. The CDR3 is 16 residues long. Germline loops: CDR1 SGHRS, CDR2 YFSETQ. V shed 3 bases and J 8 bases; nucleotides not matched to a gene: 8. For the CDR3, the DNA is TGCGCCAGCAGCTCCGGGGGACTAGCGGGAAGAGATGAGCAGTTCTTC. Translated, it gives CASSSGGLAGRDEQFF.

As for this clonotype: A read error is possible here, since a much larger clone lies one base away. The chain carries TRBV7-8 and TRBJ1-1, with D unclear. CDR1 and CDR2 from the germline V gene are SGHVS and FQNEAQ. Between the trimmed V and J ends, which lost 7 bases and 0 bases, there was a span of 9 bases. The CDR3 length is 13 residues. The CDR3 DNA follows: TGTGCCAGCACCCTGACACTGAACACTGAAGCTTTCTTT. Its protein product is CASTLTLNTEAFF.

The table lists this clonotype with many counts. The genes are TRBV7-2 and TRBJ2-5; 8 nucleotides align to TRBD2. The CDR3 runs to 15 residues. The germline CDR1 and CDR2 sequences are SGHTA and FQGNSA. J lost 4 bases, V lost 5 bases, and 9 bases had no gene match. Here the CDR3 reads CASSPVRTSRETQYF. The CDR3 bases are TGTGCCAGCAGCCCCGTCAGGACTAGCCGAGAGACCCAGTACTTC.

This clonotype was seen at least ten times. The rearrangement joins TRBV20-1 to TRBJ2-5, with 9 bases fitting TRBD2. The CDR3 extends over 17 amino acids. J gave up 0 bases and V 6 bases, and 14 bases lay outside the gene matches. Germline V lookup: CDR1 DFQATT, CDR2 SNEGSKA (reference sequence). The CDR3 is CSANSLAGPLYQETQYF. The CDR3 DNA follows: TGCAGTGCGAACAGTCTAGCGGGACCCCTGTACCAAGAGACCCAGTACTTC.

This clonotype was detected a few times. V usage is TRBV6-5 and J usage is TRBJ1-2, with a weak D call TRBD1 (5 bases). There are 14 residues in the CDR3. V gave up 4 bases and J gave up 1 base, with 10 bases separating them. Germline CDR1 reads MNHEY; CDR2 reads SVGAGI. The CDR3 DNA follows: TGTGCCAGCAGTTCAGGGTTACTTAACTATGGCTACACCTTC. Protein: CASSSGLLNYGYTF.